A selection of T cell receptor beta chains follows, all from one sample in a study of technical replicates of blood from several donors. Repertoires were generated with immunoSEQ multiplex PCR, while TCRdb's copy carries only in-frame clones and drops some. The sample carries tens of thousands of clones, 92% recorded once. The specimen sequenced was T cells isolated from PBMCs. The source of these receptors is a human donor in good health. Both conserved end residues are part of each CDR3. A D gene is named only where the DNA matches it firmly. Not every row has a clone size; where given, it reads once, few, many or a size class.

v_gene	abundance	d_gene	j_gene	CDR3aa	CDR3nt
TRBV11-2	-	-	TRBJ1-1	CASSFPLDTSNTEAFF	TGTGCCAGCAGCTTCCCCCTCGACACCTCAAACACTGAAGCTTTCTTT
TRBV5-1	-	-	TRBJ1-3	CASSSQHTNSGNTIYF	TGCGCCAGCAGCTCCCAACATACTAACTCTGGAAACACCATATATTTT
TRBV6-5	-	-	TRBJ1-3	CASSGAGNTIYF	TGTGCCAGCTCGGGGGCTGGAAACACCATATATTTT
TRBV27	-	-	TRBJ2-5	CASSSDTEETQYF	TGTGCCAGCAGTTCCGACACCGAAGAGACCCAGTACTTC
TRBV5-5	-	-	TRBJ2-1	CASRDSSYNEQFF	TGTGCCAGCCGGGACTCCTCCTACAATGAGCAGTTCTTC
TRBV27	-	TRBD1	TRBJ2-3	CASSPLRGPVLDTQYF	TGTGCCAGCAGTCCCCTCAGGGGGCCAGTTTTAGATACGCAGTATTTT
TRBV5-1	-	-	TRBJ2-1	CASSPTRGFFQNSEQFF	TGCGCCAGCAGCCCAACCCGAGGATTCTTTCAGAATAGTGAGCAGTTCTTC
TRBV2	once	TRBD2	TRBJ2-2	CASSGPSGTNTGELFF	TGTGCCAGCAGTGGTCCTAGCGGAACGAACACCGGGGAGCTGTTTTTT
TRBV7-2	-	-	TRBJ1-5	CASSLGPNQPPNQPQHF	TGTGCCAGCAGCTTAGGGCCAAATCAACCCCCAAATCAGCCCCAGCATTTT
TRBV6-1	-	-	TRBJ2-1	CASTPSPSSYNEQFF	TGTGCCAGCACTCCTTCTCCCAGCTCCTACAATGAGCAGTTCTTC
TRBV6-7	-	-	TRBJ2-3	CASSYGSPSTDTQYF	TGTGCCAGCAGTTACGGGAGCCCTAGCACAGATACGCAGTATTTT
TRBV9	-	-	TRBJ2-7	CASSGRGSYEQYF	TGTGCCAGCAGTGGCAGGGGCAGTTACGAGCAGTACTTC
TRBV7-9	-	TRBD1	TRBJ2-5	CASSPGAFTGEETQYF	TGTGCCAGCAGCCCAGGAGCGTTTACAGGGGAAGAGACCCAGTACTTC
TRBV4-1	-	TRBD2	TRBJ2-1	CASSQGLAGSSYNEQFF	TGCGCCAGCAGCCAAGGGCTAGCGGGAAGTTCCTACAATGAGCAGTTCTTC
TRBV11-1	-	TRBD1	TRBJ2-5	CASSRLQGLGETQYF	TGTGCCAGCAGCCGGCTACAGGGGTTAGGGGAGACCCAGTACTTC
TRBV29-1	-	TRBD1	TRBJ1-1	CSVGLPGTANTEAFF	TGCAGCGTGGGATTACCCGGGACAGCTAACACTGAAGCTTTCTTT
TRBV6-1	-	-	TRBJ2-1	CASSPVSSYNEQFF	TGTGCCAGCAGTCCTGTTAGCTCCTACAATGAGCAGTTCTTC
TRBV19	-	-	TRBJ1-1	CASSIGGLETEAFF	TGTGCCAGTAGTATAGGGGGGCTGGAAACTGAAGCTTTCTTT
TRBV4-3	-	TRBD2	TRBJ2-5	CASSQTIAGEEETQYF	TGCGCCAGCAGCCAGACCATAGCGGGAGAGGAAGAGACCCAGTACTTC
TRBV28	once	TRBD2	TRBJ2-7	CASSRERELGYEQYF	TGTGCCAGCAGTCGAGAGCGGGAGTTAGGCTACGAGCAGTACTTC
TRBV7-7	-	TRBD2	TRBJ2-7	CASSLTSGYEQYF	TGTGCTAGCAGCTTAACTAGCGGCTACGAGCAGTACTTC
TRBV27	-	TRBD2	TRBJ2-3	CASSLLSGRLNTQYF	TGTGCCAGCAGTTTACTTAGCGGGAGACTAAATACGCAGTATTTT
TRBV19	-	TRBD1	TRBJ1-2	CATNRGVGYTF	TGTGCCACAAACAGGGGAGTCGGCTACACCTTC
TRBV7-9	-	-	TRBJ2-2	CASSSPPPVPGTGELFF	TGTGCCAGCAGCTCCCCCCCTCCGGTGCCGGGCACCGGGGAGCTGTTTTTT
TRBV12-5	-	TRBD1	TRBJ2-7	CASGLGTGVYEQYF	TGTGCTAGTGGTTTAGGGACAGGGGTCTACGAGCAGTACTTC
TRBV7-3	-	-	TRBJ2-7	CASSLSGQQQYF	TGTGCCAGCAGCTTAAGTGGACAACAGCAGTACTTC
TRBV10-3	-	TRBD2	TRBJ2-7	CAISESQAGVSF	TGTGCCATCAGTGAGTCGCAAGCGGGAGTTTCGTTC
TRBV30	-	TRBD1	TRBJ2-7	CAWSPTGGAQYF	TGTGCCTGGAGTCCCACAGGGGGCGCGCAGTACTTC
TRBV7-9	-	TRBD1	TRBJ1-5	CASSLVEGAINQPQHF	TGTGCCAGCAGCTTAGTTGAGGGGGCGATCAATCAGCCCCAGCATTTT
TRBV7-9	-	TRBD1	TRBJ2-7	CATKTQGAHEQYF	TGTGCCACTAAGACACAGGGGGCCCACGAGCAGTACTTC
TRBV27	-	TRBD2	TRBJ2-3	CASSLSPSGSTDTQYF	TGTGCCAGCAGTTTATCCCCTAGCGGAAGCACAGATACGCAGTATTTT
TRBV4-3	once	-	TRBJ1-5	CASSRDTLSNQPQHF	TGCGCCAGCAGCCGCGACACACTTAGCAATCAGCCCCAGCATTTT
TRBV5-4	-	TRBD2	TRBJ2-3	CASSRRLAGGSTDTQYF	TGTGCCAGCAGCAGACGACTAGCGGGAGGGAGCACAGATACGCAGTATTTT
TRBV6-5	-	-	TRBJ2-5	CATQRGGTQYF	TGTGCCACCCAGAGAGGTGGGACCCAGTACTTC
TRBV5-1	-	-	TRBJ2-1	CASSPRGTYNEQFF	TGCGCCAGCAGCCCCAGGGGAACCTACAATGAGCAGTTCTTC
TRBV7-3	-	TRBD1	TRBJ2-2	CATRGKTGDNSGELFF	TGTGCCACCAGGGGGAAGACAGGGGATAATAGCGGGGAGCTGTTTTTT
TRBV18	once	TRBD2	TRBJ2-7	CASSPGEGRYEQYF	TGTGCCAGCTCACCAGGGGAGGGAAGGTACGAGCAGTACTTC